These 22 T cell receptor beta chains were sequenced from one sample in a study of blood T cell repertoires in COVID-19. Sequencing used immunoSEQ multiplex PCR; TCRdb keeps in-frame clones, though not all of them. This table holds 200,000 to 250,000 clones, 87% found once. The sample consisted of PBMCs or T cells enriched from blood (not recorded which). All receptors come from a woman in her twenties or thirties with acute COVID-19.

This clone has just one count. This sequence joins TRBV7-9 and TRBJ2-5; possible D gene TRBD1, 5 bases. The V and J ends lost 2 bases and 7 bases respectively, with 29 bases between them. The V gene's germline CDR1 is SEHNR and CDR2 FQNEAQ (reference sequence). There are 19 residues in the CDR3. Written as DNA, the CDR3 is TGTGCCAGCAGCTTAAGCCTCCAACCCACCAGGGTACGAAGGGGGACCCAGTACTTC. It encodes CASSLSLQPTRVRRGTQYF. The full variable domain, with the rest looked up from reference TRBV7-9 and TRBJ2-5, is DTGVSQNPRHKITKRGQNVTFRCDPISEHNRLYWYRQTLGQGPEFLTYFQNEAQLEKSRLLSDRFSAERPKGSFSTLEIQRTEQGDSAMYLCASSLSLQPTRVRRGTQYFGPGTRLLVL.

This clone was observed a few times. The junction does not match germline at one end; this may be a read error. CDR3 DNA: TGTGCCAGCTCTCCACGACAGGGTGCGAACACTGAAGCTTTCTTT. Its protein is CASSPRQGANTEAFF. The rearrangement joins TRBV18 to TRBJ1-1, with 7 bases that match TRBD1. This CDR3 comprises 15 residues. Looked up from germline, CDR1 is KGHSH and CDR2 is LQKENI.

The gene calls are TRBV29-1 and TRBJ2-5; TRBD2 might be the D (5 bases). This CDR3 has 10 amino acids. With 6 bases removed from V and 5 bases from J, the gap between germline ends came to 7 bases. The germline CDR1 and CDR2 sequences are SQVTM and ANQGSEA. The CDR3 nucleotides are TGCAGCGTATCGGGGGAGACCCAGTACTTC. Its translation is CSVSGETQYF.

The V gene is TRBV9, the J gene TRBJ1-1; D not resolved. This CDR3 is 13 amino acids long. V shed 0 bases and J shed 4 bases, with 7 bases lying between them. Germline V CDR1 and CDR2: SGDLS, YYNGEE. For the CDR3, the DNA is TGTGCCAGCAGCGTAGGGAGGTTCACTGAAGCTTTCTTT. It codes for CASSVGRFTEAFF.

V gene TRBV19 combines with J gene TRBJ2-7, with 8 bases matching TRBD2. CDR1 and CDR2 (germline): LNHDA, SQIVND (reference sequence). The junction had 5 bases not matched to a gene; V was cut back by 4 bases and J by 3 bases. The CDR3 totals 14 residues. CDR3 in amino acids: CASSTRGALYEQYF. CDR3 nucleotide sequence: TGTGCCAGTAGTACGCGGGGGGCTCTCTACGAGCAGTACTTC. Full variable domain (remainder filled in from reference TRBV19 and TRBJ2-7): DGGITQSPKYLFRKEGQNVTLSCEQNLNHDAMYWYRQDPGQGLRLIYYSQIVNDFQKGDIAEGYSVSREKKESFPLTVTSAQKNPTAFYLCASSTRGALYEQYFGPGTRLTVT.

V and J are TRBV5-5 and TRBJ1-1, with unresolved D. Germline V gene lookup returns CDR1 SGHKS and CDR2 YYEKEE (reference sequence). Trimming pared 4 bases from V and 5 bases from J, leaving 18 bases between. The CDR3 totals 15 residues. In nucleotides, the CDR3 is TGTGCCAGCAGCACCCCGTGGAGGGAAGGAACTGAAGCTTTCTTT. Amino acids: CASSTPWREGTEAFF.

CDR3: CASSPYRDSSTEAFF. The CDR3 coding sequence is TGTGCCAGCAGCCCCTACCGGGACAGTAGCACTGAAGCTTTCTTT. This chain uses TRBV4-2 with TRBJ1-1; TRBD1 aligns across 7 bases. The CDR3 has 15 residues. The trim removed 4 bases at V and 4 bases at J, leaving 9 bases unmatched. Germline-derived CDR1 and CDR2 are LGHNA and YNFKEQ.

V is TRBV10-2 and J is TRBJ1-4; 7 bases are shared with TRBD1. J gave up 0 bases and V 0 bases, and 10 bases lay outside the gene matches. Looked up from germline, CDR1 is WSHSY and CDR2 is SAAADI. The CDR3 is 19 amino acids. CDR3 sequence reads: CASSESLTGWAATNEKLFF. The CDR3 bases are TGCGCCAGCAGTGAGTCCCTGACAGGGTGGGCAGCAACTAATGAAAAACTGTTTTTT.

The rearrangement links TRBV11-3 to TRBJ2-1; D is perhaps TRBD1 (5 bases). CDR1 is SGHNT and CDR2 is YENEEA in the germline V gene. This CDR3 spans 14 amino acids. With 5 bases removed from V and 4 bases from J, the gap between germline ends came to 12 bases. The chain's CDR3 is CASSDQGTYNEQFF. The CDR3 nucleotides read TGTGCCAGCAGCGACCAGGGAACATACAATGAGCAGTTCTTC.

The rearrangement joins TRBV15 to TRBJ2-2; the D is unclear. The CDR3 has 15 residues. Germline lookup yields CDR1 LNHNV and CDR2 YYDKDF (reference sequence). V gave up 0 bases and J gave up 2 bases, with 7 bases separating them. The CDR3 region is CATSRDSLNTGELFF. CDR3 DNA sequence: TGTGCCACCAGCAGAGATAGCTTAAACACCGGGGAGCTGTTTTTT.

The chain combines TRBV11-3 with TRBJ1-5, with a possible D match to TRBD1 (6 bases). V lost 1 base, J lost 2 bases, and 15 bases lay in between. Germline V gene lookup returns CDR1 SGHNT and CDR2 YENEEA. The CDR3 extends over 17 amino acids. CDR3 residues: CASSLGRGGQGNQPQHF. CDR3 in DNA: TGTGCCAGCAGCTTAGGCCGGGGGGGGCAGGGCAATCAGCCCCAGCATTTT.

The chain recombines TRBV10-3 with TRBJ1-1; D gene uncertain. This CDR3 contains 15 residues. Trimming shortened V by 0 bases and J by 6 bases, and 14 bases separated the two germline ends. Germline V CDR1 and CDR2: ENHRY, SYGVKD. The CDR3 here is CAISESLGSVPEAFF. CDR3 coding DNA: TGTGCCATCAGTGAGTCTCTGGGGAGCGTCCCTGAAGCTTTCTTT.

CDR3 sequence (DNA): TGTGCCAGCAGTGCGCCACAGGGGGTATCGATGAACACTGAAGCTTTCTTT. This encodes CASSAPQGVSMNTEAFF. The chain recombines TRBV6-1 with TRBJ1-1, with 8 bases aligning to TRBD1. CDR3 length: 17 amino acids. V lost 4 bases to trimming and J lost 0 bases; unmatched junction nucleotides: 10. Per germline, CDR1 MNHNS and CDR2 SASEGT.

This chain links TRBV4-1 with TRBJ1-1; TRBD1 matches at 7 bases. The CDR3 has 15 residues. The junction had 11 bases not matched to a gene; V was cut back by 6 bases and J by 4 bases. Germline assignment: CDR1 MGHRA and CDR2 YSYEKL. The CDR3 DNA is TGCGCCAGCAGTTCTCCGAGAGGGGGCGGCACTGAAGCTTTCTTT. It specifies CASSSPRGGGTEAFF.

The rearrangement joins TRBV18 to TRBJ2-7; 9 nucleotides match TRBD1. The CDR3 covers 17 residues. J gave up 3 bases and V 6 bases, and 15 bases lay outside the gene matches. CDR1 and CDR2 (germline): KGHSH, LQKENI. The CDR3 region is CASSPPDPTGGIYEQYF. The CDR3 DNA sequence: TGTGCCAGCTCCCCTCCTGACCCGACAGGGGGTATCTACGAGCAGTACTTC.

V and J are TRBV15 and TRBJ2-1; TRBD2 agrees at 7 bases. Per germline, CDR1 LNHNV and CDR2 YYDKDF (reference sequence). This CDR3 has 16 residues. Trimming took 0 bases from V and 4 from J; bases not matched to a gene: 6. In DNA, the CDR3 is TGTGCCACCAGCAGAGATGGGGAGGGGAAATACAATGAGCAGTTCTTC. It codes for CATSRDGEGKYNEQFF. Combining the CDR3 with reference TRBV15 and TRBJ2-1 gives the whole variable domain DAMVIQNPRYQVTQFGKPVTLSCSQTLNHNVMYWYQQKSSQAPKLLFHYYDKDFNNEADTPDNFQSRRPNTSFCFLDIRSPGLGDTAMYLCATSRDGEGKYNEQFFGPGTRLTVL.

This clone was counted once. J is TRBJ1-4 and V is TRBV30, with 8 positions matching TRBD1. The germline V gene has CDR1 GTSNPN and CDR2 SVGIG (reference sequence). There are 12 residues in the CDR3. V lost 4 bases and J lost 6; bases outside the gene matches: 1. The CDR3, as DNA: TGTGCCTGGACAGGGGGCGATGAAAAACTGTTTTTT. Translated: CAWTGGDEKLFF.

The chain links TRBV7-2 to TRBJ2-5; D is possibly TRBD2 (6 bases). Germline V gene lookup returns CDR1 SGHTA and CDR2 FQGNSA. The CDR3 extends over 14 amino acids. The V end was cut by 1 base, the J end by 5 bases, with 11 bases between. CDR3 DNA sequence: TGTGCCAGCAGCTTAGACGGGAGTTTTGAGACCCAGTACTTC. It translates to CASSLDGSFETQYF. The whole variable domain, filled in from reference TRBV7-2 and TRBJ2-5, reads GAGVSQSPSNKVTEKGKDVELRCDPISGHTALYWYRQSLGQGLEFLIYFQGNSAPDKSGLPSDRFSAERTGGSVSTLTIQRTQQEDSAVYLCASSLDGSFETQYFGPGTRLLVL.

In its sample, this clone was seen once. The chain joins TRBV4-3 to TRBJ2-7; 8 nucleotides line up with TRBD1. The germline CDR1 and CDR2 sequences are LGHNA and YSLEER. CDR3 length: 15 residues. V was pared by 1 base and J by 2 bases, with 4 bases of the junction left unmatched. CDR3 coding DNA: TGCGCCAGCAGCCAAGCCGGGACAGGAACCTACGAGCAGTACTTC. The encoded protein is CASSQAGTGTYEQYF.

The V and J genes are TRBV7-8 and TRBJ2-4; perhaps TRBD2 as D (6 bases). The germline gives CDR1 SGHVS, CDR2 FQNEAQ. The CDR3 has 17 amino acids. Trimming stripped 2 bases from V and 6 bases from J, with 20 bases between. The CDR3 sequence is CASSLPTYGGIGNIQYF. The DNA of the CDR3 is TGTGCCAGCAGCTTACCCACATATGGGGGGATCGGAAACATTCAGTACTTC.

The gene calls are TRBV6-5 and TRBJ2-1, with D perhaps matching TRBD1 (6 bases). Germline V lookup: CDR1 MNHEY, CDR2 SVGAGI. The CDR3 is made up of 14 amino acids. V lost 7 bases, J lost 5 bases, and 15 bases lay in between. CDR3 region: CASTKLGGNNEQFF. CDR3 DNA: TGTGCCAGCACTAAATTAGGGGGAAACAATGAGCAGTTCTTC.

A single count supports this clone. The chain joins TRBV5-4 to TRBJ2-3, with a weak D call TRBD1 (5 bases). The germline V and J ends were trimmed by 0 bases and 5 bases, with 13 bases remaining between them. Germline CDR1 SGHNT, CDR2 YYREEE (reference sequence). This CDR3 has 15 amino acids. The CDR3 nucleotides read TGTGCCAGCAGCTTGGGGCAGGGTAGTCAAGATACGCAGTATTTT. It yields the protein CASSLGQGSQDTQYF.